This T cell receptor beta chain emerged from a study of T cells in women clearing cervical HPV infection. The CDR3 has 14 amino acids. With 7 bases clipped from V and 3 bases from J, the junction kept 9 bases outside the gene matches. Looked up from germline, CDR1 is SNHLY and CDR2 is FYNNEI. TCR beta CDR3 amplified by multiplex PCR from roughly 1,300 ng genomic DNA. Assay used: immunoSEQ multiplex PCR; TCRdb lists only in-frame clones, some missing. The listing records almost 20,000 clones. A word on this clone: Its antigen is unknown. The read finishes 3 residues shy of the CDR3 end, and the germline J gene is used to complete it.

General observations from the study: TRBV6-7 relative abundance averaged approximately 0.1% in cases and about 0.17% in controls.

The gene calls are TRBV2 and TRBJ2-7; 7 bases are a match to TRBD2. This receptor was obtained from a woman between 18 and 70 years old with a cervical HPV16 infection that either progressed to CIN3+ or cleared (not recorded which). Sequenced material: blood buffy coat. CDR3 bases read: TGTGCCAGCACCGGGACTACCGCTGGCTACGAG. Amino acids: CASTGTTAGYE. The full CDR3 reads CASTGTTAGYEQYF.